The text below deals with one TCR beta chain. This likely comes from a read error, as the CDR3 has no conserved phenylalanine or tryptophan at its end. The data stem from a study of cytomegalovirus exposure and HLA in healthy donors. The PCR employed 60 Vbeta primers together with 13 Jbeta primers. Only in-frame clones appear in the TCRdb table, and some are missing; sequencing was by immunoSEQ multiplex PCR. The profile shows 130,000 to 150,000 clones, over 60% of them singletons. CDR3 length equals 13 residues. The V and J ends lost 2 bases and 6 bases respectively, with 10 bases between them. CDR1 is MNHNY, CDR2 SVGAGI, per germline (reference sequence).

The sequence was collected from a man in his forties or fifties in good health and CMV-seropositive. The sequenced material came from PBMCs. The rearrangement joins TRBV6-6 to TRBJ1-2; D gene ambiguous. As DNA, the CDR3 is TGTGCCAGCAGTTACCTTGACGGAGATGGCTACACCCTC. Its translation is CASSYLDGDGYTL.